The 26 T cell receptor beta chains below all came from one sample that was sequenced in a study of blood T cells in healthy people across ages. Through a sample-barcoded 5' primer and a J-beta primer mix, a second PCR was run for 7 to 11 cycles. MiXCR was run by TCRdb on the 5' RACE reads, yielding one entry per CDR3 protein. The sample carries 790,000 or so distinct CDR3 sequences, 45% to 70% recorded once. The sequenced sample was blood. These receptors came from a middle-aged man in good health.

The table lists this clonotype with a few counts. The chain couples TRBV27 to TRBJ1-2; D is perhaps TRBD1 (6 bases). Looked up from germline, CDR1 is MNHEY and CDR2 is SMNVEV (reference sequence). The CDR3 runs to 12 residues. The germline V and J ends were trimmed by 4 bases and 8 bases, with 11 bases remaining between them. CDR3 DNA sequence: TGTGCCAGCAGTTCCAGGGGCACGGGCTACACCTTC. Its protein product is CASSSRGTGYTF.

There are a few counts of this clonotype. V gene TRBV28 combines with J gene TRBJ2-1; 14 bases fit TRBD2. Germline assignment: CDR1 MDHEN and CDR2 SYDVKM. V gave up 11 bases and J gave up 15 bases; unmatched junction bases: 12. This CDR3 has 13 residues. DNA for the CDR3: TGTGCCGCCCAGGGACTAGCGGGAGAGTCGGGGTTCTTC. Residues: CAAQGLAGESGFF.

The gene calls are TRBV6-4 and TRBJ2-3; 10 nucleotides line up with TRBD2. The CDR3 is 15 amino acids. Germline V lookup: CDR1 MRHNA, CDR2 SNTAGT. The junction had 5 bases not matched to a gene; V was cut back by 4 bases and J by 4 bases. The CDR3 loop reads CASSVLAGEADTQYF. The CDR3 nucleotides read TGTGCCAGCAGTGTCCTAGCGGGGGAGGCAGATACGCAGTATTTT.

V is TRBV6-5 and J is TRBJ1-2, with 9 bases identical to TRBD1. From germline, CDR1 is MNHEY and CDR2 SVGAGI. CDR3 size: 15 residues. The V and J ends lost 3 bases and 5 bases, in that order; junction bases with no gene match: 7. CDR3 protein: CASSYGDRVGYGYTF. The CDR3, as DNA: TGTGCCAGCAGTTATGGGGACAGGGTTGGGTATGGCTACACCTTC.

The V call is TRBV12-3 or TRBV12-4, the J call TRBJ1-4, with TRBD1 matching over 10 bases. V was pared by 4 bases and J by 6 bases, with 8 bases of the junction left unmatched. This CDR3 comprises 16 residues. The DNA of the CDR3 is TGTGCCAGCAGTTCACGGTCCGGGACAGGGGATGAAAAACTGTTTTTT. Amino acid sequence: CASSSRSGTGDEKLFF.

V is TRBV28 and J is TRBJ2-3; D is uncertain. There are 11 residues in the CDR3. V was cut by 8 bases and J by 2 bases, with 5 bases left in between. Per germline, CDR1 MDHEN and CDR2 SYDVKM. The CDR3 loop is CASQLTDTQYF. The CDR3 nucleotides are TGTGCCAGCCAGCTCACAGATACGCAGTATTTT.

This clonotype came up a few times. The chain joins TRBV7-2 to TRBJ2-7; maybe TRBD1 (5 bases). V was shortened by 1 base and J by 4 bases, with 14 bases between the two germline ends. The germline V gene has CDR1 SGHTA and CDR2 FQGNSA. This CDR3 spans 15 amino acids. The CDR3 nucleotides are TGTGCCAGCAGCTTAGGAATTGGGGCCGGATACGAGCAGTACTTC. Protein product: CASSLGIGAGYEQYF. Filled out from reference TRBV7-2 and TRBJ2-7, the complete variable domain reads GAGVSQSPSNKVTEKGKDVELRCDPISGHTALYWYRQSLGQGLEFLIYFQGNSAPDKSGLPSDRFSAERTGGSVSTLTIQRTQQEDSAVYLCASSLGIGAGYEQYFGPGTRLTVT.

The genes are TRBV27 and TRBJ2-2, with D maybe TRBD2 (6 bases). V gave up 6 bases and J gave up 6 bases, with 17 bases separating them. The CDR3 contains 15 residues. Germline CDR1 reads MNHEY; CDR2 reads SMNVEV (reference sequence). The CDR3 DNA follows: TGTGCCAGCAGCCGCGCGGGCCCGGGGGCCGGGGAGCTGTTTTTT. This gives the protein CASSRAGPGAGELFF.

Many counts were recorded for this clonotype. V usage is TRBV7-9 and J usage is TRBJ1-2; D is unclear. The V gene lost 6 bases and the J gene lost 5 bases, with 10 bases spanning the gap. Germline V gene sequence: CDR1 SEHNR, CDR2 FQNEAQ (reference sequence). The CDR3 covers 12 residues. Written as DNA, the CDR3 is TGTGCCAGCAGGCAAGATGTGTATGGCTACACCTTC. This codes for CASRQDVYGYTF.

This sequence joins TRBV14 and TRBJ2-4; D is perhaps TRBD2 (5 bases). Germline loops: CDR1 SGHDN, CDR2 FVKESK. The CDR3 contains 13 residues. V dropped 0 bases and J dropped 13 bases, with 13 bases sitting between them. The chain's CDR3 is CASSQDWFEGQYF. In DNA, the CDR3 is TGTGCCAGCAGCCAAGATTGGTTTGAGGGCCAGTACTTC. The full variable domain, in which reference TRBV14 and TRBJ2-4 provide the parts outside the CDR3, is EAGVTQFPSHSVIEKGQTVTLRCDPISGHDNLYWYRRVMGKEIKFLLHFVKESKQDESGMPNNRFLAERTGGTYSTLKVQPAELEDSGVYFCASSQDWFEGQYFGAGTRLSVL.

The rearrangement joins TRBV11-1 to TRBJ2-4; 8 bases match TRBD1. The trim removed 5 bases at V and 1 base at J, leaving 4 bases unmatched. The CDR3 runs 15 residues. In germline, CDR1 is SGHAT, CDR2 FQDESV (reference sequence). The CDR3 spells CASSLRTGAKNIQYF. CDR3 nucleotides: TGTGCCAGCAGCCTCCGGACAGGGGCCAAAAACATTCAGTACTTC.

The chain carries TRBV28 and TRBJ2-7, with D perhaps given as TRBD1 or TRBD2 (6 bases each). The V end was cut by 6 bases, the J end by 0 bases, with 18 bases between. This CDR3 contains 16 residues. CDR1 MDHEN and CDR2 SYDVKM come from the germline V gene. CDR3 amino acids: CASRPRGRGSSYEQYF. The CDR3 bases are TGTGCCAGCAGACCTCGGGGGCGGGGAAGCTCCTACGAGCAGTACTTC.

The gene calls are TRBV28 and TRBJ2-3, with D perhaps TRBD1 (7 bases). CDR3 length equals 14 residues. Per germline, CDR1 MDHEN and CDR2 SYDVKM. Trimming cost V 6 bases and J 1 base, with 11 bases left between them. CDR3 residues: CASRGGTGTDTQYF. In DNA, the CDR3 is TGTGCCAGCAGGGGCGGGACAGGCACAGATACGCAGTATTTT.

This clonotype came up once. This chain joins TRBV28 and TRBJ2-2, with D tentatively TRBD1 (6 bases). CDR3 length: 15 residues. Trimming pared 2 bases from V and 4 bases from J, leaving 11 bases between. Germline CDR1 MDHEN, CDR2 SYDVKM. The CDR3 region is CASSLGDTSTGELFF. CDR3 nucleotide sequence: TGTGCCAGCAGTTTAGGGGACACCTCCACCGGGGAGCTGTTTTTT.

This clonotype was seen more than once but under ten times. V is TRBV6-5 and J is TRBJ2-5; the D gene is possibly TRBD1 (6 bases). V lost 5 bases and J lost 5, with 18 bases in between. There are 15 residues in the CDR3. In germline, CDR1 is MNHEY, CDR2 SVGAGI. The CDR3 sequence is CASSPRGVPRETQYF. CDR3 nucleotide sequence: TGTGCCAGCAGTCCCAGGGGAGTCCCCAGGGAGACCCAGTACTTC.

The CDR3 sequence is CASKRDRVGGYTF. DNA of the CDR3: TGTGCCAGCAAACGGGACAGGGTGGGCGGCTACACCTTC. The chain links TRBV12-3 or TRBV12-4 to TRBJ1-2, with 9 bases aligning to TRBD1. Losses at the gene ends were 7 bases for V and 8 bases for J; bases not matched to a gene: 8. The CDR3 has 13 amino acids.

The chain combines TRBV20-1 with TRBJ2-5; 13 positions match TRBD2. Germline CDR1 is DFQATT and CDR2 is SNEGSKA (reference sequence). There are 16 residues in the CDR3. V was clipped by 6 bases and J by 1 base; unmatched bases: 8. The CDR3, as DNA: TGCAGTGCCATAGGGACTAGCGGGAAATCCCAAGAGACCCAGTACTTC. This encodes CSAIGTSGKSQETQYF.

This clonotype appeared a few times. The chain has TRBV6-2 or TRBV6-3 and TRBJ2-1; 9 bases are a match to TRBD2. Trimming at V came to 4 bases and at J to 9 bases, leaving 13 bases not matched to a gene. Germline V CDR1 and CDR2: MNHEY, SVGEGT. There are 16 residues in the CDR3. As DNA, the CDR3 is TGTGCCAGCAGTTCATACGGGGCGGGAGGGAGCCGTGAGCAGTTCTTC. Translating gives CASSSYGAGGSREQFF.

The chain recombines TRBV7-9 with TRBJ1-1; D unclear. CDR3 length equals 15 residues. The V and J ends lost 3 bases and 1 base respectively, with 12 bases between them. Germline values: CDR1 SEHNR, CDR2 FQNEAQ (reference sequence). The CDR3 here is CASSFLGKANTEAFF. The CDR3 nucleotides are TGTGCCAGCAGCTTCTTGGGAAAAGCGAACACTGAAGCTTTCTTT.

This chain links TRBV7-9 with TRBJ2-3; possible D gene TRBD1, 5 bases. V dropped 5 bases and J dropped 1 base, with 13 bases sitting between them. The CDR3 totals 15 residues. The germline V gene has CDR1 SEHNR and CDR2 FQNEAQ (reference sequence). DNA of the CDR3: TGTGCCAGCAGCGTTCCAGGGTCGGGCACAGATACGCAGTATTTT. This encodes CASSVPGSGTDTQYF. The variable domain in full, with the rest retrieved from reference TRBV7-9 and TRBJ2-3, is DTGVSQNPRHKITKRGQNVTFRCDPISEHNRLYWYRQTLGQGPEFLTYFQNEAQLEKSRLLSDRFSAERPKGSFSTLEIQRTEQGDSAMYLCASSVPGSGTDTQYFGPGTRLTVL.

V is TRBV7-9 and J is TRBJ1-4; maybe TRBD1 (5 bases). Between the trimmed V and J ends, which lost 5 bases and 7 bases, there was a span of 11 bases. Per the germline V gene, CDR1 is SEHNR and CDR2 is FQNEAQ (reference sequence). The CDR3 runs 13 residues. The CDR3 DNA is TGTGCCAGCAGCCCCAGGGTATCTGAAAAACTGTTTTTT. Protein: CASSPRVSEKLFF. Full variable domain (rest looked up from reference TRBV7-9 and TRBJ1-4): DTGVSQNPRHKITKRGQNVTFRCDPISEHNRLYWYRQTLGQGPEFLTYFQNEAQLEKSRLLSDRFSAERPKGSFSTLEIQRTEQGDSAMYLCASSPRVSEKLFFGSGTQLSVL.

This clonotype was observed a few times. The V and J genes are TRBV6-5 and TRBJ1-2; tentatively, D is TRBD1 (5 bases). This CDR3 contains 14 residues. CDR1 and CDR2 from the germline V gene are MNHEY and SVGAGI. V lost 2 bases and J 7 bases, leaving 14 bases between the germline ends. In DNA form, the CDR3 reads TGTGCCAGCAGTTACGACGGAGGGGCGGTTGGCTACACCTTC. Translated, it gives CASSYDGGAVGYTF.

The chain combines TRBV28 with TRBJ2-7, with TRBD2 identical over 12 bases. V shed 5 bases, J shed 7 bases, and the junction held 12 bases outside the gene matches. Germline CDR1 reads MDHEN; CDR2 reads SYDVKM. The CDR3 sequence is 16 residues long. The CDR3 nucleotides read TGTGCCAGCAGTCACAGGCTAGCGGGAGGGGGTGGGGAGCAGTACTTC. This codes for CASSHRLAGGGGEQYF.

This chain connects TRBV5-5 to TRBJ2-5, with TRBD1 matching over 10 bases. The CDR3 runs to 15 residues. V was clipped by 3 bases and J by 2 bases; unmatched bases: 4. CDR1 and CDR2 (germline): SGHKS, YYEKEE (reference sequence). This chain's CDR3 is CASSSPDRGQETQYF. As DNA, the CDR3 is TGTGCCAGCAGCTCGCCGGACAGGGGGCAAGAGACCCAGTACTTC.

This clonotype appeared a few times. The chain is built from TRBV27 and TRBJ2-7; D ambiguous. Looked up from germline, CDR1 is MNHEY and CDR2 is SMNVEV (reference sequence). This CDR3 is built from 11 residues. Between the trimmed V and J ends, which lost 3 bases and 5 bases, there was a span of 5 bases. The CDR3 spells CASSFGHEQYF. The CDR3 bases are TGTGCCAGCAGTTTCGGTCACGAGCAGTACTTC.

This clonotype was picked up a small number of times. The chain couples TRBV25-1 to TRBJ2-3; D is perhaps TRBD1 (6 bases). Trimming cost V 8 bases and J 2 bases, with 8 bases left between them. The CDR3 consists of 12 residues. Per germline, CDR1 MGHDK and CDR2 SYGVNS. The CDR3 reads CASGDNTDTQYF. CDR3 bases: TGTGCCAGCGGGGACAACACAGATACGCAGTATTTT.